This TCR beta chain was sequenced for a study of radiotherapy plus CTLA-4 blockade in lung cancer. For the study at large: Disease control was seen in about 30% of patients, objective responses in 18%. Study observations and caveats: TCR clones from tumors expanded in blood after radiotherapy plus ipilimumab.

The CDR3 contains 15 residues. CDR1 SNHLY and CDR2 FYNNEI come from the germline V gene. V lost 6 bases and J 6 bases, leaving 18 bases between the germline ends. To note about this clone: Its antigen is not identified.

Profiled with immunoSEQ multiplex PCR; TCRdb holds only in-frame clones, not every one. The table has 30,000 to 35,000 clones, approximately 78% seen once. This specimen consisted of peripheral blood, obtained from a patient treated with radiotherapy plus ipilimumab. The chain employs TRBV2 and TRBJ1-5; weak D call: TRBD1 (6 bases). The sequence was obtained from a human donor with non-small cell lung cancer that progressed on radiotherapy plus ipilimumab. The CDR3 loop is CASSENTQGTQPQHF. As DNA, the CDR3 is TGTGCCAGCAGCGAAAATACACAGGGAACTCAGCCCCAGCATTTT. Based on the CDR3 plus reference TRBV2 and TRBJ1-5, the full variable domain is EPEVTQTPSHQVTQMGQEVILRCVPISNHLYFYWYRQILGQKVEFLVSFYNNEISEKSEIFDDQFSVERPDGSNFTLKIRSTKLEDSAMYFCASSENTQGTQPQHFGDGTRLSIL.